This entry features one T cell receptor (beta chain) sequence. The junction had 8 bases not matched to a gene; V was cut back by 6 bases and J by 2 bases. The CDR3 sequence is 15 residues long. The data were taken from a study of naive and memory T cell subsets. An equimolar mix of two oligonucleotides served as the beta constant-region primer for TRBC1 and TRBC2. Ligated cDNA was amplified by four rounds of PCR with nested alpha and beta constant-region primers and SP2. Using its own MiXCR run on the UMI-ligation and nested PCR reads, TCRdb lists one record per CDR3 protein. The sample carries roughly 8,000 distinct CDR3 sequences, 25% to 35% recorded once.

This sequence was found in a human donor in good health. The chain combines TRBV12-3 or TRBV12-4 with TRBJ2-3; 7 bases are a match to TRBD2. Sequenced input: CD8+ TEMRA cells from blood. Subset noted: effector memory re-expressing CD45RA, CD45RA+ CD27-. For the CDR3, the DNA is TGTGCCAGCAGCCCCACTAGCGCCAACACAGATACGCAGTATTTT. Protein sequence: CASSPTSANTDTQYF.